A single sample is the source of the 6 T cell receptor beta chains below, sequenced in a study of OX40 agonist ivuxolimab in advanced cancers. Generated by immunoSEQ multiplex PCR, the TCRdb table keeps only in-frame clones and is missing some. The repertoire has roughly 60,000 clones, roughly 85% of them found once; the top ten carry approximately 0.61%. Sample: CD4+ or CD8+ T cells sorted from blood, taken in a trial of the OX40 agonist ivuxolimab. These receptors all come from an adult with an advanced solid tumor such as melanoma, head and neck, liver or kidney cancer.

The CDR3 protein is CASSEAGQGGTDTQYF. The CDR3 coding sequence is TGTGCCAGCAGTGAAGCTGGCCAGGGCGGAACAGATACGCAGTATTTT. V and J are TRBV6-1 and TRBJ2-3; tentatively, D is TRBD1 (5 bases). Germline loops: CDR1 MNHNS, CDR2 SASEGT. CDR3 length: 16 amino acids. The germline V and J ends were trimmed by 0 bases and 3 bases, with 13 bases remaining between them.

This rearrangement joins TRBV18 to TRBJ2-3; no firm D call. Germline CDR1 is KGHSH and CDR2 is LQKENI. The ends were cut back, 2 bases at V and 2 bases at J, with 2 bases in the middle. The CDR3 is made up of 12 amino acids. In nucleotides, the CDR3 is TGTGCCAGCTCACCAACCACAGATACGCAGTATTTT. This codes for CASSPTTDTQYF. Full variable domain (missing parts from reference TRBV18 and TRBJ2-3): NAGVMQNPRHLVRRRGQEARLRCSPMKGHSHVYWYRQLPEEGLKFMVYLQKENIIDESGMPKERFSAEFPKEGPSILRIQQVVRGDSAAYFCASSPTTDTQYFGPGTRLTVL.

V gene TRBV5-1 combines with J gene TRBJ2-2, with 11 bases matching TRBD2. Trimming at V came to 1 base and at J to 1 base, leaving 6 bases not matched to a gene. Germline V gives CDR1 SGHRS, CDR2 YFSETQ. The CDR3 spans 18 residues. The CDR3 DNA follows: TGCGCCAGCAGCTTGCGTCAACTAGCGGGGGTGAACACCGGGGAGCTGTTTTTT. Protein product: CASSLRQLAGVNTGELFF.

In DNA form, the CDR3 reads TGTGCCAGCAGCACTACAGGGTTCTATGGCTACACCTTC. This encodes CASSTTGFYGYTF. The chain has TRBV2 and TRBJ1-2, with a possible D match to TRBD1 (6 bases). The CDR3 is made up of 13 amino acids. V was trimmed by 6 bases and J by 4 bases, leaving 12 bases between them. Germline V CDR1 and CDR2: SNHLY, FYNNEI.

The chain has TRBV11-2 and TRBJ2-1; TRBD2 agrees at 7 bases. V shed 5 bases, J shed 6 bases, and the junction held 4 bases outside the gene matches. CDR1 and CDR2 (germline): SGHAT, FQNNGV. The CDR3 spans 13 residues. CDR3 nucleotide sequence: TGTGCCAGCAGCAACCCTAGCGGCAATGAGCAGTTCTTC. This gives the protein CASSNPSGNEQFF.

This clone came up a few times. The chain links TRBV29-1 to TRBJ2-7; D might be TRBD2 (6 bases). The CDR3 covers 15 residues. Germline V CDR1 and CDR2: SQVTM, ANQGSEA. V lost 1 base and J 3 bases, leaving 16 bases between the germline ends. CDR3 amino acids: CSVEGAGGSGYEQYF. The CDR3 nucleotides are TGCAGCGTTGAAGGGGCCGGGGGTAGCGGCTACGAGCAGTACTTC.